This T cell receptor beta chain was obtained from a study of spatial heterogeneity in lung cancer. At the level of the study: Available follow-up PBMC samples, collected a median of about two years post-resection, were sequenced. In raw reads, more than eight appearances on average were recorded for each unique TCR and UMI combination.

Time point of the sample: blood at routine non-recurrence follow-up after resection. Whole-study results and caveats: There were more appearances of ubiquitous expanded tumor TCRs in blood at resection than at follow-up.

TCRdb independently ran MiXCR on the 5' RACE reads; one entry per CDR3 protein. Among about 29,000 distinct CDR3 sequences, about 10% were seen once, and the ten largest hold around 27%. A remark on this clonotype: Its antigen is unknown.

Germline loops: CDR1 SGHTA, CDR2 FQGNSA. This CDR3 is built from 14 residues. V shed 4 bases and J 4 bases; nucleotides not matched to a gene: 4. The gene calls are TRBV7-2 and TRBJ2-3, with TRBD2 matching over 8 bases. The specimen comprised PBMCs, sampled at follow-up. The receptor was derived from a female donor with early-stage non-small cell lung cancer. CDR3: CASSSGTRSDTQYF. CDR3 DNA: TGTGCCAGCAGCTCAGGGACTAGATCAGATACGCAGTATTTT. The full variable domain, in which reference TRBV7-2 and TRBJ2-3 provide the parts outside the CDR3, is GAGVSQSPSNKVTEKGKDVELRCDPISGHTALYWYRQSLGQGLEFLIYFQGNSAPDKSGLPSDRFSAERTGGSVSTLTIQRTQQEDSAVYLCASSSGTRSDTQYFGPGTRLTVL.